This record covers a single TCR beta chain. This record belongs to a study of CD8 T cells in Susac syndrome. The CDR3 loop spans 16 amino acids. V lost 0 bases, J lost 5 bases, and 16 bases lay in between. RNA, at about 0.5 to 1 ug, was reverse transcribed with random hexamers. TCRdb re-called the immunoSEQ multiplex PCR reads through MiXCR, storing one row per CDR3 protein. Seen here are a few hundred thousand distinct CDR3 sequences, 85% to 95% observed once, and the top ten hold 0.07% to 0.095%. The origin of this receptor is a human donor with multiple sclerosis. The rearrangement joins TRBV23-1 to TRBJ2-5; D uncertain. TRBV23-1 is classed as an ORF, of uncertain function. The sequencing sample was made of CD4+ T cells from PBMCs. CDR3 sequence (DNA): TGCGCCAGCAGTCAATCGCGAGGTCCAAGCCAGGAGACCCAGTACTTC. Translating gives CASSQSRGPSQETQYF.